What follows are 17 T cell receptor beta chains derived from one specimen sequenced in a study of T cell responses to AZD1222 COVID-19 vaccine. Some clones are missing from TCRdb's copy, which holds only in-frame ones; the method was immunoSEQ multiplex PCR. The sample lists about 160,000 clones, 94% seen once, with over 1% in the top ten. The source was peripheral blood, collected on day 0 of AZD1222 vaccination. The receptors come from an adult in good health.

The rearrangement links TRBV6-5 to TRBJ2-7; 9 bases line up with TRBD1. The germline CDR1 and CDR2 sequences are MNHEY and SVGAGI. The CDR3 loop spans 15 amino acids. With V trimmed by 5 bases and J by 2 bases, 7 bases remained unmatched. The CDR3 bases are TGTGCCAGCAGTAAGGGACAGGGAAACCCCTACGAGCAGTACGTC. The encoded protein is CASSKGQGNPYEQYV.

The chain combines TRBV19 with TRBJ1-1, with TRBD1 matching 7 bases. There are 17 residues in the CDR3. V gave up 6 bases and J gave up 2 bases; unmatched junction bases: 15. CDR1 is LNHDA and CDR2 is SQIVND in the germline V gene (reference sequence). CDR3 DNA sequence: TGTGCCAGTAGACGAGCGGATTGGGACAGTCGAAACACTGAAGCTTTCTTT. It translates to CASRRADWDSRNTEAFF.

This rearrangement joins TRBV12-3 or TRBV12-4 to TRBJ1-5; D remains ambiguous. The CDR3 is 13 amino acids. V lost 10 bases and J lost 0, with 10 bases in between. Written as DNA, the CDR3 is TGTGCCACCAACGGTAATAGCAATCAGCCCCAGCATTTT. Translated: CATNGNSNQPQHF.

V gene TRBV29-1 combines with J gene TRBJ1-2; unclear D gene. Germline loops: CDR1 SQVTM, CDR2 ANQGSEA. The CDR3 loop spans 13 amino acids. Trimming took 2 bases from V and 1 from J, leaving 8 bases between them. The CDR3 DNA reads TGCAGCGTTGAAAACGGGTTTAACTATGGCTACACCTTC. Amino acids: CSVENGFNYGYTF. The entire variable domain, with the rest obtained from reference TRBV29-1 and TRBJ1-2, is as follows: SAVISQKPSRDICQRGTSLTIQCQVDSQVTMMFWYRQQPGQSLTLIATANQGSEATYESGFVIDKFPISRPNLTFSTLTVSNMSPEDSSIYLCSVENGFNYGYTFGSGTRLTVV.

The chain uses TRBV6-2 or TRBV6-3 and TRBJ1-5; D gene unclear. With 4 bases removed from V and 7 bases from J, the gap between germline ends came to 11 bases. Germline assignment: CDR1 MNHEY and CDR2 SVGEGT. The CDR3 runs 13 residues. The CDR3 is CASSWPLGQPQHF. CDR3 coding DNA: TGTGCCAGCAGTTGGCCACTTGGGCAGCCCCAGCATTTT.

The chain has TRBV7-2 and TRBJ1-5, with 7 bases fitting TRBD1. V gave up 0 bases and J gave up 2 bases; unmatched junction bases: 7. This CDR3 spans 17 amino acids. Germline assignment: CDR1 SGHTA and CDR2 FQGNSA. In nucleotides, the CDR3 is TGTGCCAGCAGCTTAGCAGGGACAGCCTGGGGCAATCAGCCCCAGCATTTT. This codes for CASSLAGTAWGNQPQHF.

This clone was seen only a few times. The chain combines TRBV24-1 with TRBJ2-3, with D perhaps assigned TRBD1 or TRBD2 (6 bases each). The ends were cut back, 4 bases at V and 3 bases at J, with 19 bases in the middle. There are 17 residues in the CDR3. The germline V gene has CDR1 KGHDR and CDR2 SFDVKD. CDR3 coding DNA: TGTGCCACCAGTGACCCTGCGGGTAGGGGGGAGACAGATACGCAGTATTTT. Translating it yields CATSDPAGRGETDTQYF.

This chain uses TRBV29-1 with TRBJ2-2; tentatively, D is TRBD1 (6 bases). The germline V gene has CDR1 SQVTM and CDR2 ANQGSEA. Trimming stripped 6 bases from V and 1 base from J, with 9 bases between. The CDR3 extends over 13 amino acids. The CDR3 spells CSVRTENTGELFF. CDR3 nucleotides: TGCAGCGTCCGGACAGAGAACACCGGGGAGCTGTTTTTT.

This clone was recorded only once. The CDR3 region has the DNA TGTGCCAGCAGAGGCTTACAGGGTAACACTGAAGCTTTCTTT. It specifies CASRGLQGNTEAFF. The chain recombines TRBV11-2 with TRBJ1-1; weak D call: TRBD1 (6 bases). CDR1 and CDR2 from the germline V gene are SGHAT and FQNNGV. Trimming removed 6 bases at V and 2 bases at J, with 13 bases between. The CDR3 is 14 residues long.

The rearrangement links TRBV7-8 to TRBJ2-1; 9 positions agree with TRBD2. With V trimmed by 4 bases and J by 0 bases, 7 bases remained unmatched. This CDR3 spans 17 amino acids. The germline CDR1 and CDR2 sequences are SGHVS and FQNEAQ. In nucleotides, the CDR3 is TGTGCCAGCAGCTCGCGCGGGGGGGGAAGCTCCTACAATGAGCAGTTCTTC. Translation: CASSSRGGGSSYNEQFF.

The sample holds a few counts of this clone. CDR3 bases: TGTGCCAGCAATTTACGGGGACAGGGTACAGATACGCAGTATTTT. Translation gives CASNLRGQGTDTQYF. This sequence joins TRBV6-5 and TRBJ2-3; 9 nucleotides align to TRBD1. The CDR3 runs to 15 residues. V trimming: 7 bases; J trimming: 3 bases; junction bases outside the gene matches: 8. Germline CDR1 reads MNHEY; CDR2 reads SVGAGI.

A word on this clone: This CDR3 is also generated by other DNA sequences in the sample. This rearrangement joins TRBV19 to TRBJ2-5; D remains ambiguous. Trimming left V 2 bases short and J 2 bases short, with 0 bases between. This CDR3 is built from 11 residues. Germline CDR1 is LNHDA and CDR2 is SQIVND (reference sequence). CDR3 DNA sequence: TGTGCCAGTAGTATACAAGAGACCCAGTACTTC. Residues: CASSIQETQYF.

J is TRBJ2-5 and V is TRBV10-1; tentatively, D is TRBD2 (6 bases). Germline V gene lookup returns CDR1 WNHNN and CDR2 SYGVQD (reference sequence). V was shortened by 0 bases and J by 1 base, with 6 bases between the two germline ends. The CDR3 consists of 14 residues. The CDR3 nucleotides read TGCGCCAGCAGTGAGTCGGGGGGCCAAGAGACCCAGTACTTC. Its translation is CASSESGGQETQYF.

This chain links TRBV19 with TRBJ2-5; 7 positions match TRBD1. The CDR3 consists of 14 residues. J lost 5 bases, V lost 7 bases, and 10 bases had no gene match. CDR1 is LNHDA, CDR2 SQIVND, per germline (reference sequence). CDR3 bases: TGTGCCAGTAACCCGACAGGGTCGGGGGAGACCCAGTACTTC. Translating it yields CASNPTGSGETQYF.

The chain employs TRBV5-8 and TRBJ1-5, with D hard to call. Deletions cut 0 bases from V and 0 bases from J, with 10 bases between. The CDR3 sequence is 16 residues long. Germline values: CDR1 SGHTS, CDR2 YDEGEE. The CDR3 loop is CASSLGESYSNQPQHF. The CDR3 region has the DNA TGTGCCAGCAGCTTGGGTGAATCCTATAGCAATCAGCCCCAGCATTTT.

V is TRBV28 and J is TRBJ1-6; 9 nucleotides agree with TRBD1. The CDR3 consists of 15 residues. From germline, CDR1 is MDHEN and CDR2 SYDVKM. J was trimmed by 8 bases and V by 6 bases; bases with no gene match: 8. CDR3 region: CASSPGQGLYSPLHF. CDR3 DNA sequence: TGTGCCAGCAGCCCAGGACAGGGGCTTTATTCACCCCTCCACTTT. The whole variable domain, remainder taken from reference TRBV28 and TRBJ1-6, is DVKVTQSSRYLVKRTGEKVFLECVQDMDHENMFWYRQDPGLGLRLIYFSYDVKMKEKGDIPEGYSVSREKKERFSLILESASTNQTSMYLCASSPGQGLYSPLHFGNGTRLTVT.

This clone has a handful of counts. The gene calls are TRBV7-8 and TRBJ2-7; D is perhaps TRBD1 (6 bases). Trimming stripped 3 bases from V and 4 bases from J, with 16 bases between. This CDR3 region has 15 residues. Germline V lookup: CDR1 SGHVS, CDR2 FQNEAQ. This CDR3 is CASSLGRQGIYEQYV. CDR3 sequence (DNA): TGTGCCAGCAGCTTGGGGCGGCAGGGGATATACGAGCAGTACGTC.